This TCR beta chain was obtained from a study of tumor and adjacent non-tumor tissue in lung cancer. The overall study: There were about twelve adenocarcinoma, a couple of squamous cell carcinoma and 1 small cell lung cancer cases. Approximately 4.2 million productive TCRbeta reads were obtained per sample on average.

The library came from three nested PCR rounds adapted from ARM-PCR protocols. Each CDR3 protein gets one entry after TCRdb re-called the multiplex PCR reads with MiXCR. The sample holds 60,000 to 65,000 distinct CDR3 sequences, roughly 60% seen once. Germline assignment: CDR1 SGDLS and CDR2 YYNGEE. V lost 4 bases and J lost 5, with 18 bases in between. The CDR3 is 15 amino acids. The study, taken as a whole, reports: Significantly higher TCR diversity was found in tumor than normal lung. Tumor repertoires had a smaller top 100 clone share than normal lung.

This clonotype showed up just a few times. Its antigen is as yet unknown. No cell sorting was done before RNA was extracted from the tissue. Distant lung tissue was collected more than 3 cm away from the tumor edge. This chain connects TRBV9 to TRBJ1-2; tentatively, D is TRBD1 (6 bases). This clonotype was sampled from a man aged 65 to 85 with non-small cell lung cancer. The sequencing sample was made of distant non-tumor lung tissue. The CDR3 DNA reads TGTGCCAGCAGCTCTACTCCGGGGGCAACGTATGGCTACACCTTC. Translation: CASSSTPGATYGYTF.